These 10 T cell receptor beta chains share one sample of origin, sequenced in a study of T cells after yellow fever vaccination (dated by TCRdb to between 2018 and 2021). The treatment or condition label corresponds to: live attenuated yellow fever vaccine strain. The receptor library was made with 5' RACE. The instrument was an Illumina NovaSeq 6000. TCRdb redid the processing of the public reads, applying fastp at Q25 and MiXCR, and retained in-frame beta chains. A single entry per CDR3 protein holds the most common genes and DNA from its merged rows. This sample lists 250,000 to 300,000 distinct CDR3 sequences; 5.2% were detected once. The ten top clones hold less than 3.5% of the sample. This specimen consisted of CD4+ T cells sorted from PBMCs, obtained on the day of the yellow fever booster vaccination. These receptors were obtained from a young man who received the YFV17D yellow fever vaccine.

This clonotype was seen repeatedly, ten times or more. J is TRBJ2-5 and V is TRBV6-6; 13 positions match TRBD2. The length of the CDR3 is 19 residues. Trimming removed 2 bases from V and 4 bases from J; junction bases left unmatched: 13. CDR1 and CDR2 (germline): MNHNY, SVGAGI (reference sequence). The CDR3 protein is CASSYTSGTSGVTGETQYF. For the CDR3, the DNA is TGTGCCAGCAGTTACACCTCCGGGACTAGCGGGGTCACAGGAGAGACCCAGTACTTC.

This clonotype occurred many times. The chain links TRBV7-2 to TRBJ2-5; D may correspond to TRBD1 or TRBD2 (5 bases each). V dropped 5 bases and J dropped 7 bases, with 17 bases sitting between them. CDR1 is SGHTA and CDR2 is FQGNSA in the germline V gene. This CDR3 region has 14 residues. CDR3 nucleotide sequence: TGTGCCAGCAGCCCGGGGCTGAATGGGGTGACCCAGTACTTC. Its protein is CASSPGLNGVTQYF.

J is TRBJ1-3 and V is TRBV18; TRBD1 agrees at 7 bases. The junction had 2 bases not matched to a gene; V was cut back by 3 bases and J by 0 bases. Germline lookup yields CDR1 KGHSH and CDR2 LQKENI. The CDR3 sequence is 15 residues long. The DNA for the CDR3 is TGTGCCAGCTCACCCGGACAGGTCTCTGGAAACACCATATATTTT. It yields the protein CASSPGQVSGNTIYF.

The sample holds many counts of this clonotype. The V call is TRBV9, the J call TRBJ2-5; 14 bases line up with TRBD2. V lost 4 bases and J lost 5; bases outside the gene matches: 10. This CDR3 contains 17 residues. The germline V gene has CDR1 SGDLS and CDR2 YYNGEE. Here the CDR3 reads CASSPTSGGAGEETQYF. In nucleotides, the CDR3 is TGTGCCAGCAGCCCGACTAGCGGGGGGGCCGGGGAGGAGACCCAGTACTTC.

The chain couples TRBV7-9 to TRBJ2-5; 9 nucleotides match TRBD2. The germline V gene encodes CDR1 SEHNR and CDR2 FQNEAQ (reference sequence). V shed 4 bases, J shed 5 bases, and the junction held 11 bases outside the gene matches. This CDR3 spans 16 amino acids. The CDR3 DNA reads as TGTGCCAGCAGCTGGCCCCGTCGGACTAGCGATGAGACCCAGTACTTC. It codes for CASSWPRRTSDETQYF.

This chain joins TRBV6-2 or TRBV6-3 and TRBJ1-1; D is perhaps TRBD1 (6 bases). Trimming removed 6 bases from V and 4 bases from J, with 18 bases in between. The CDR3 extends over 15 amino acids. The germline V gene encodes CDR1 MNHEY and CDR2 SVGEGT. In DNA form, the CDR3 reads TGTGCCAGCAGCCGATACAGGGACCGGGTCACTGAAGCTTTCTTT. Encoded protein: CASSRYRDRVTEAFF.

This clonotype was observed a few times. This sequence joins TRBV10-3 and TRBJ2-2, with a tentative D call TRBD2 (5 bases). The germline V gene has CDR1 ENHRY and CDR2 SYGVKD. V was trimmed by 5 bases and J by 5 bases, leaving 21 bases between them. This CDR3 spans 17 amino acids. The CDR3: CAISLPRGQSGTGELFF. The CDR3 nucleotides read TGTGCCATCAGTTTACCCCGCGGCCAGTCGGGGACCGGGGAGCTGTTTTTT.

J is TRBJ1-6 and V is TRBV6-1, with D tentatively TRBD1 (6 bases). The CDR3 is 16 residues long. Germline-derived CDR1 and CDR2 are MNHNS and SASEGT. Trimming removed 10 bases at V and 7 bases at J, with 23 bases between. The CDR3 region is CAIEGGRAWRNSPLHF. CDR3 coding DNA: TGTGCCATCGAGGGGGGCAGGGCGTGGAGGAATTCACCCCTCCACTTT.

The rearrangement links TRBV20-1 to TRBJ1-2; 10 bases fit TRBD1. The CDR3 loop spans 14 amino acids. CDR1 and CDR2 (germline): DFQATT, SNEGSKA (reference sequence). The CDR3: CRADRGRANYGYTF. CDR3 nucleotide sequence: TGCAGGGCCGACAGGGGGCGAGCTAACTATGGCTACACCTTC.

This clonotype has only a few counts. The chain carries TRBV6-2 or TRBV6-3 and TRBJ1-1; maybe TRBD1 (5 bases). In germline, CDR1 is MNHEY, CDR2 SVGEGT. V gave up 0 bases and J gave up 6 bases, with 11 bases separating them. The CDR3 has 14 residues. The CDR3: CASSYSWQGAEAFF. CDR3 in DNA: TGTGCCAGCAGTTACTCCTGGCAGGGAGCTGAAGCTTTCTTT.